One and the same sample provided the 14 T cell receptor beta chains below, sequenced in a study of blood T cell repertoires in COVID-19. The protocol was immunoSEQ multiplex PCR, while the TCRdb copy is restricted to in-frame clones and leaves out a portion. Here the sample spans about 20,000 clones, 75% to 90% being singletons. The specimen was peripheral blood. The source is a woman aged 55-69 years with active COVID-19.

This clone has only one observation. This chain joins TRBV3-1 (or the pseudogene TRBV3-2) and TRBJ2-1; D might be TRBD1 (6 bases). Trimming removed 0 bases from V and 6 bases from J, with 12 bases in between. Germline values: CDR1 LGHDT, CDR2 YNNKEL (reference sequence). This CDR3 comprises 15 residues. The DNA of the CDR3 is TGTGCCAGCAGCCAAGACAGGGGTTATTCCAATGAGCAGTTCTTC. Its translation is CASSQDRGYSNEQFF.

The chain joins TRBV11-2 to TRBJ2-7; no clear D gene. CDR3 size: 13 residues. V was clipped by 5 bases and J by 0 bases, with 8 bases between them. Germline values: CDR1 SGHAT, CDR2 FQNNGV. The CDR3 DNA follows: TGTGCCAGCAGCCCCTCGAGCTCCTACGAGCAGTACTTC. Translation: CASSPSSSYEQYF.

This clone was observed a few times. The chain carries TRBV28 and TRBJ1-4, with 7 nucleotides matching TRBD1. V was clipped by 4 bases and J by 8 bases; unmatched bases: 7. This CDR3 region has 14 residues. Germline V gene lookup returns CDR1 MDHEN and CDR2 SYDVKM. The CDR3 sequence is CASSSTGVGEKLFF. The CDR3 DNA follows: TGTGCCAGCAGTTCTACAGGGGTAGGGGAAAAACTGTTTTTT. The whole variable domain, filled in from reference TRBV28 and TRBJ1-4, reads DVKVTQSSRYLVKRTGEKVFLECVQDMDHENMFWYRQDPGLGLRLIYFSYDVKMKEKGDIPEGYSVSREKKERFSLILESASTNQTSMYLCASSSTGVGEKLFFGSGTQLSVL.

The rearrangement joins TRBV7-9 to TRBJ2-7, with 8 bases matching TRBD2. The germline V gene encodes CDR1 SEHNR and CDR2 FQNEAQ (reference sequence). The J segment lost 7 bases and the V segment lost 7 bases, leaving 9 bases of the junction unmatched. The CDR3 sequence is 13 residues long. The DNA of the CDR3 is TGTGCCAGCAACCGCGGGGGGAGAGATGAGCAGTACTTC. Translated: CASNRGGRDEQYF. The full variable domain, its missing parts supplied by reference TRBV7-9 and TRBJ2-7, is DTGVSQNPRHKITKRGQNVTFRCDPISEHNRLYWYRQTLGQGPEFLTYFQNEAQLEKSRLLSDRFSAERPKGSFSTLEIQRTEQGDSAMYLCASNRGGRDEQYFGPGTRLTVT.

The rearrangement joins TRBV5-3 to TRBJ2-7; D possibly corresponds to TRBD2 (5 bases). TRBV5-3 is classed as an ORF, of uncertain function. V shed 0 bases and J shed 3 bases, with 13 bases lying between them. This CDR3 has 15 amino acids. CDR3 sequence (DNA): TGTGCCAGAAGCTTGGTCCTTTTCGGGGACTACGAGCAGTACTTC. It translates to CARSLVLFGDYEQYF.

The genes are TRBV3-1 (or the pseudogene TRBV3-2) and TRBJ2-2, with TRBD2 matching 8 bases. This CDR3 has 13 residues. CDR1 is LGHDT, CDR2 YNNKEL, per germline (reference sequence). J gave up 6 bases and V 6 bases, and 3 bases lay outside the gene matches. The CDR3 is CASSYSGAGELFF. The CDR3 coding sequence is TGTGCCAGCAGTTATAGCGGGGCCGGGGAGCTGTTTTTT.

V and J are TRBV6-2 or TRBV6-3 and TRBJ1-5; D is unclear. CDR1 is MNHEY and CDR2 is SVGEGT in the germline V gene. Deletions cut 0 bases from V and 3 bases from J, with 6 bases between. The CDR3 spans 14 residues. The CDR3 here is CASSYSANNQPQHF. CDR3 nucleotides: TGTGCCAGCAGTTACTCGGCCAACAATCAGCCCCAGCATTTT.

This chain uses TRBV7-9 with TRBJ2-5; possibly TRBD2 for D (6 bases). CDR3 length: 13 amino acids. CDR1 and CDR2 (germline): SEHNR, FQNEAQ (reference sequence). Trimming left V 2 bases short and J 6 bases short, with 10 bases between. This CDR3 is CASSLTGGKTQYF. Written as DNA, the CDR3 is TGTGCCAGCAGCTTAACAGGCGGGAAGACCCAGTACTTC.

The CDR3 spells CASSYSTQAGTGELFF. The CDR3 DNA sequence: TGTGCCAGCAGTTACTCGACCCAGGCGGGCACCGGGGAGCTGTTTTTT. V usage is TRBV6-5 and J usage is TRBJ2-2; possibly TRBD2 for D (5 bases). CDR1 and CDR2 from the germline V gene are MNHEY and SVGAGI. The germline V and J ends were trimmed by 0 bases and 4 bases, with 12 bases remaining between them. The CDR3 contains 16 residues.

The chain joins TRBV18 to TRBJ2-3; no definite D call. From germline, CDR1 is KGHSH and CDR2 LQKENI. V shed 1 base and J shed 2 bases, with 7 bases lying between them. CDR3 length equals 14 residues. CDR3 bases: TGTGCCAGCTCACCACTTGGCTCCACAGATACGCAGTATTTT. Amino acid sequence: CASSPLGSTDTQYF.

The rearrangement joins TRBV6-5 to TRBJ1-1; 7 positions match TRBD1. Germline lookup yields CDR1 MNHEY and CDR2 SVGAGI. This CDR3 has 14 residues. V shed 7 bases and J 4 bases; nucleotides not matched to a gene: 9. In nucleotides, the CDR3 is TGTGCCAGCACTCCGAGGGGGCAGGCCACTGAAGCTTTCTTT. Translated, it gives CASTPRGQATEAFF.

This rearrangement joins TRBV15 to TRBJ2-7; TRBD2 is a possible D gene (6 bases). V was cut by 0 bases and J by 0 bases, with 9 bases left in between. The germline gives CDR1 LNHNV, CDR2 YYDKDF (reference sequence). This CDR3 is 15 amino acids long. As DNA, the CDR3 is TGTGCCACCAGCAGAGATCGGGACTTCTCCTACGAGCAGTACTTC. Protein: CATSRDRDFSYEQYF.

The chain uses TRBV6-5 and TRBJ1-3; tentatively, D is TRBD1 (5 bases). Between the trimmed V and J ends, which lost 5 bases and 3 bases, there was a span of 14 bases. CDR1 MNHEY and CDR2 SVGAGI come from the germline V gene. The CDR3 loop spans 15 amino acids. Here the CDR3 DNA reads TGTGCCAGCAGTCTAGGGACTGACGTTGGAAACACCATATATTTT. Protein product: CASSLGTDVGNTIYF.

The chain couples TRBV7-9 to TRBJ2-1; D gene uncertain. Trimming left V 7 bases short and J 5 bases short, with 12 bases between. Germline assignment: CDR1 SEHNR and CDR2 FQNEAQ (reference sequence). CDR3 length: 13 residues. The DNA for the CDR3 is TGTGCCAGCAAGAGGCTTACGGACAATGAGCAGTTCTTC. Translation: CASKRLTDNEQFF.